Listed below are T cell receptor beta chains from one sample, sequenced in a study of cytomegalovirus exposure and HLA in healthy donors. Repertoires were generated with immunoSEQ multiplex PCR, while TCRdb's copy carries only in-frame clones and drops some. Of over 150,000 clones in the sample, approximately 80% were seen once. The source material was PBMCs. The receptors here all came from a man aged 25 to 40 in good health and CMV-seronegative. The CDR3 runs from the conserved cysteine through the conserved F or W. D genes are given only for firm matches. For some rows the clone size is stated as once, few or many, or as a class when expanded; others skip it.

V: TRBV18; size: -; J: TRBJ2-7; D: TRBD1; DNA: TGTGCCAGCTCCCCTCTCCCGACAGGGGGCTTCAAAGACGAGCAGTACTTC; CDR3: CASSPLPTGGFKDEQYF
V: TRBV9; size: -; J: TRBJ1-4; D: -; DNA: TGTGCCAGCAGCGTAGGCGGGGGGGGTGAAAAACTGTTTTTT; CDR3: CASSVGGGGEKLFF
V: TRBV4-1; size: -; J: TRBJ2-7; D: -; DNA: TGCGCCAGCAGCCAAGGAGGAGGCTACGAGCAGTACTTC; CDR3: CASSQGGGYEQYF
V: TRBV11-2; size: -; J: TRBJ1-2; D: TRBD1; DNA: TGTGCCAGTAAGGACAGGGGAGACTATGGCTACACCTTC; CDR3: CASKDRGDYGYTF
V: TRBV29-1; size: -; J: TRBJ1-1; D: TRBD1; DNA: TGCAGCGTACATACGACAGGGAAAGGGACTGAAGCTTTCTTT; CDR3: CSVHTTGKGTEAFF
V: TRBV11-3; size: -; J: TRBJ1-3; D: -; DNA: TGTGCCAGCAGCTCGGGTCCTGGAAACACCATATATTTT; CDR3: CASSSGPGNTIYF
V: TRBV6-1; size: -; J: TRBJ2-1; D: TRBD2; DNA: TGTGCCAGCGAGCTAGCGGCCCGGGTGAATGAGCAGTTCTTC; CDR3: CASELAARVNEQFF
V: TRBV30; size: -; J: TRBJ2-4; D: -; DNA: TGTGCCTGGAGTCCCCCCCCTCCTAGCCGTCCCGCCAAAAACATTCAGTACTTC; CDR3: CAWSPPPPSRPAKNIQYF
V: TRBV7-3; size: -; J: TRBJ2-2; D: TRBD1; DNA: TGTGCCAGCAGCCCCGGGACAGGGGGGCTGTTTTTT; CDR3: CASSPGTGGLFF
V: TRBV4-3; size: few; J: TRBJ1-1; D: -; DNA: TGCGCCAGCAGCCAAGAGACTACCCTACTGAACACTGAAGCTTTCTTT; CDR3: CASSQETTLLNTEAFF
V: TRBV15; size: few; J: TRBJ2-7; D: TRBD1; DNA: TGTGCCACCAGCAGATCCCCTCTACAGGGGGCCCACGAGCAGTACTTC; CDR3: CATSRSPLQGAHEQYF
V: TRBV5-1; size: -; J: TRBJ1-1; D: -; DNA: TGCGCCAGCAGCAGTTCAGGGGTAGACGCTTTCTTT; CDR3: CASSSSGVDAFF
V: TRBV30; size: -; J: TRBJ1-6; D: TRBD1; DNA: TGTGCCTGGAGGATGACAGGGGAGAATTCACCCCTCCACTTT; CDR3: CAWRMTGENSPLHF
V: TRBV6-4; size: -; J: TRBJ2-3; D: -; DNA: TGTGCCAGCAGTGAAAGCACAGTGAGCACAGATACGCAGTATTTT; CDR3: CASSESTVSTDTQYF
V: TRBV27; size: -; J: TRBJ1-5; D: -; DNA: TGTGCCAGCAGTCCCCAAAAGGGGGTTAGCAATCAGCCCCAGCATTTT; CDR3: CASSPQKGVSNQPQHF
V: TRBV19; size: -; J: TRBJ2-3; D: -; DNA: TGTGCCAGTCGAGGAGGAGGTACAGATACGCAGTATTTT; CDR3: CASRGGGTDTQYF
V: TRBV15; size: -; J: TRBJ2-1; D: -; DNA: TGTGCCACCAGCCAGGACTGGTCGGCGGCGGGTGAGCAGTTCTTC; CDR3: CATSQDWSAAGEQFF
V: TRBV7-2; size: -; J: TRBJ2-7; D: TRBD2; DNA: TGTGCCAGCAGCTCCTCTTGGCGGGGGGGTTACGAGCAGTACTTC; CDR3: CASSSSWRGGYEQYF
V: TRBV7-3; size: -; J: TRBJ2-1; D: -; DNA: TGTGCCAGCAGCCCGACGGAGGGCCCAGGTGAGCAGTTCTTC; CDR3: CASSPTEGPGEQFF
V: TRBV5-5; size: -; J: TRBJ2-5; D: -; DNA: TGTGCCAGCAGCTTCGGTGACAGGGAGGATTTAGGGGAGACCCAGTACTTC; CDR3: CASSFGDREDLGETQYF
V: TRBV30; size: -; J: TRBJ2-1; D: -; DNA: TGTGCCTGGACCGCCGGGACTCCTTACAATGAGCAGTTCTTC; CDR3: CAWTAGTPYNEQFF
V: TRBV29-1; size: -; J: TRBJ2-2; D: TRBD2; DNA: TGCAGCGCGGGACTAGCGGGGTTAGCGAACACCGGGGAGCTGTTTTTT; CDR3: CSAGLAGLANTGELFF
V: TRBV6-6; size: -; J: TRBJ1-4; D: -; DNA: TGTGCCAGCAGTTACGAGAGGGGGAGAAAACTGTTTTTT; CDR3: CASSYERGRKLFF
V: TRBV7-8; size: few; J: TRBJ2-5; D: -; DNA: TGTGCCAGCAAGGGACGGGTAACAGGGCTTAAGTACTTC; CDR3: CASKGRVTGLKYF
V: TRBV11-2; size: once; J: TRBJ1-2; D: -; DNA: TGTGCCAGCAGCTCGCCTAGAGGTCCCGACCGGGGAGGCTACACCTTC; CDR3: CASSSPRGPDRGGYTF
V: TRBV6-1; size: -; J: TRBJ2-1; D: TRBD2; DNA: TGTGCCAGCAGTGAATTCAGGACTAGCGGTTACAATGAGCAGTTCTTC; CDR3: CASSEFRTSGYNEQFF
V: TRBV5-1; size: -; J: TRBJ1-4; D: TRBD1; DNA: TGCGCCAGCAGCTTGAGACCCAGGGGGATTTCAACTAATGAAAAACTGTTTTTT; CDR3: CASSLRPRGISTNEKLFF
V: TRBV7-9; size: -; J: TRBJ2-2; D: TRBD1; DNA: TGTGCCAGCAGCTCGGACAGGGACAGGGCCCAAACCGGGGAGCTGTTTTTT; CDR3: CASSSDRDRAQTGELFF
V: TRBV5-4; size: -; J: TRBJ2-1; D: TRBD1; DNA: TGTGCCAGCAGCCCCAGACAGGGGCCGGGGAATGAGCAGTTCTTC; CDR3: CASSPRQGPGNEQFF
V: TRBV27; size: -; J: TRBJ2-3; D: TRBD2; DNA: TGTGCCAGCAGTTCCCGGGAGGACACAGATACGCAGTATTTT; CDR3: CASSSREDTDTQYF
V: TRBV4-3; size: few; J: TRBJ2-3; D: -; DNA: TGCGCCAGCAGCCAAGAGGCGGGCGGTAGGGACACAGATACGCAGTATTTT; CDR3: CASSQEAGGRDTDTQYF
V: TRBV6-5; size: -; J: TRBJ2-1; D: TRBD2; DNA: TGTGCCAGCAGTTCCCTTGGCGGGAGGGCCGGGGATGAGCAGTTCTTC; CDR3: CASSSLGGRAGDEQFF
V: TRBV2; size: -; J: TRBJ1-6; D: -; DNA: TGTGCCAGCAGTGCCTCCTCCCGGGGAAATAATTCACCCCTCCACTTT; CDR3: CASSASSRGNNSPLHF
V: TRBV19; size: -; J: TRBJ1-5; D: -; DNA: TGTGCCAGTAGTATGAGGGCTTCGGGCAATCAGCCCCAGCATTTT; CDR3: CASSMRASGNQPQHF
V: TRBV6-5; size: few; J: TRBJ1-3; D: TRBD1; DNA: TGTGCCAGCAGACGGACAGGGGTTACTGGAAACACCATATATTTT; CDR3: CASRRTGVTGNTIYF
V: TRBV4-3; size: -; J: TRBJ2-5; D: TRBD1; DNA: TGCGCCAGCAGCCAAGGGACAGGGGGGGAAACCCAGTACTTC; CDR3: CASSQGTGGETQYF
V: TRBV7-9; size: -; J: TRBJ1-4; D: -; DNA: TGTGCCAGCAGCTCACAGGGTCGAAATGAAAAACTGTTTTTT; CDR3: CASSSQGRNEKLFF
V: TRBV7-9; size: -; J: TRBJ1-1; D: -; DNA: TGTGCCAGCAGCGGCAGGGGTATGGACACTGAAGCTTTCTTT; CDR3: CASSGRGMDTEAFF
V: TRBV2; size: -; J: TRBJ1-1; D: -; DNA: TGTGCCAGCAGGGCGAGTTGGGCCACGAACACTGAAGCTTTCTTT; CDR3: CASRASWATNTEAFF
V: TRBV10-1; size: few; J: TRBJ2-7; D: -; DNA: TGCGCCAGCAGTACGGGACTGCAAAAAAACGAGCAGTACTTC; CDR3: CASSTGLQKNEQYF
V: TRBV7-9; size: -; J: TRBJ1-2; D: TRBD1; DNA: TGTGCCAGCAGCTTAGACTCAGGGGGCTCCTATGGCTACACCTTC; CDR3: CASSLDSGGSYGYTF
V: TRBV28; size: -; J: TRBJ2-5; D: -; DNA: TGTGCCAGCAGTTTCCGAGGGGGTATCCAAGAGACCCAGTACTTC; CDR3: CASSFRGGIQETQYF
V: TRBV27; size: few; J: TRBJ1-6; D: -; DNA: TGTGCCACCCTAGGGGGTAATTCACCCCTCCACTTT; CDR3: CATLGGNSPLHF
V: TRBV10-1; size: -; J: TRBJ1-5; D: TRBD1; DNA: TGCGCCAGCACCTGGACAGGTAATCAGCCCCAGCATTTT; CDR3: CASTWTGNQPQHF
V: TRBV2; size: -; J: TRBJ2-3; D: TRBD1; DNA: TGTGCCAACCCGGGACAGAACACAGATACGCAGTATTTT; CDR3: CANPGQNTDTQYF
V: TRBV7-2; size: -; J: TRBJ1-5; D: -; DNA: TGTGCCAGCAGCTCGACACGACAGCCCCAGCATTTT; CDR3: CASSSTRQPQHF
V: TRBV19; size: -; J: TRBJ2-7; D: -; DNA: TGTGCCAGTAGTATCGGGAGTGCCTACGAGCAGTACTTC; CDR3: CASSIGSAYEQYF
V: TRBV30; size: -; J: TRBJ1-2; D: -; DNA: TGTGCCATACCCCTTAATAGGGGCTATGGCTACACCTTC; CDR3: CAIPLNRGYGYTF
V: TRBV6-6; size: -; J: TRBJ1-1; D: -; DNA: TGTGCCAGCAGTTACCGGACACAGGGGAACACTGAAGCTTTCTTT; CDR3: CASSYRTQGNTEAFF
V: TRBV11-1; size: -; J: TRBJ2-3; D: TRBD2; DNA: TGTGCCAGCAGCCTAGCGGGGGAGGTAACAGATACGCAGTATTTT; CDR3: CASSLAGEVTDTQYF
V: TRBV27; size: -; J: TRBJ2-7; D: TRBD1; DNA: TGTGCCAGCAGTTGGAGGACAGGAGTCTACGAGCAGTACTTC; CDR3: CASSWRTGVYEQYF
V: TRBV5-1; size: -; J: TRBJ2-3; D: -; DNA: TGCGCCAGCAGCCCGCCCCCGGCGGGGCTCACAGATACGCAGTATTTT; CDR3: CASSPPPAGLTDTQYF
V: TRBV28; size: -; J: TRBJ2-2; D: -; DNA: TGTGCCAGCATCTTGGGGCAGGGAAGCACCGGGGAGCTGTTTTTT; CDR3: CASILGQGSTGELFF
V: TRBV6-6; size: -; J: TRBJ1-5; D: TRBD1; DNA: TGTGCCAGCGGGCAGGGGGCGGGAAGGAGCAATCAGCCCCAGCATTTT; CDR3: CASGQGAGRSNQPQHF